This T cell receptor (beta chain) stems from a study of OX40 agonist ivuxolimab in advanced cancers. Deletions cut 5 bases from V and 9 bases from J, with 14 bases between. This CDR3 is built from 13 residues. Looked up from germline, CDR1 is SGHAT and CDR2 is FQNNGV. The method was immunoSEQ multiplex PCR; TCRdb's version includes in-frame clones alone and lacks a portion of them. Of tens of thousands of clones listed, 75% to 95% were seen once; the top ten hold about 0.45%. This TCR came from an adult with an advanced solid tumor such as melanoma, head and neck, liver or kidney cancer. The chain combines TRBV11-2 with TRBJ2-1; tentative D call: TRBD1 (6 bases). Sequenced here: CD4+ or CD8+ T cells sorted from blood, sampled in a trial of the OX40 agonist ivuxolimab. Here the CDR3 DNA reads TGTGCCAGCAGCCCCATCTCGGACAGTGAGCAGTTCTTC. Protein sequence: CASSPISDSEQFF. Drawing the rest from reference TRBV11-2 and TRBJ2-1, the complete variable domain is EAGVAQSPRYKIIEKRQSVAFWCNPISGHATLYWYQQILGQGPKLLIQFQNNGVVDDSQLPKDRFSAERLKGVDSTLKIQPAKLEDSAVYLCASSPISDSEQFFGPGTRLTVL.